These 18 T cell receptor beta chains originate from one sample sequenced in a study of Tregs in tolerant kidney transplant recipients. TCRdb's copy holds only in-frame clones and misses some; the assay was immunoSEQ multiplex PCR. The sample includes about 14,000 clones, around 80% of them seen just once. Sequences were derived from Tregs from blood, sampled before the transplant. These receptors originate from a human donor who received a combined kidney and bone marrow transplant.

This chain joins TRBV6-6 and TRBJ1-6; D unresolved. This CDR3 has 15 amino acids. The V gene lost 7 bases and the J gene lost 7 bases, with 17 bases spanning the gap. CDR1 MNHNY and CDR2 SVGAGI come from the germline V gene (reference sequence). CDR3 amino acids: CASTPEGNGNSPLHF. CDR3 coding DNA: TGTGCCAGCACCCCCGAGGGAAATGGGAATTCACCCCTCCACTTT.

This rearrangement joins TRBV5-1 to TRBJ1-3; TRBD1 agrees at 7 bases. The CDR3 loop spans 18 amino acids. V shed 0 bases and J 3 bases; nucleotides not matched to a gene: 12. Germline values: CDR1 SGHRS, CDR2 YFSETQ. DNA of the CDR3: TGCGCCAGCAGCTTGGCCAGCGGAAAGGGGGCTTTTGGAAACACCATATATTTT. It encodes CASSLASGKGAFGNTIYF.

CDR3 residues: CSVPGGNTEAFF. The CDR3 nucleotides read TGCAGCGTCCCGGGGGGGAACACTGAAGCTTTCTTT. The gene calls are TRBV29-1 and TRBJ1-1; possibly TRBD1 for D (5 bases). The CDR3 is 12 amino acids. Germline lookup yields CDR1 SQVTM and CDR2 ANQGSEA. Trimming shortened V by 6 bases and J by 1 base, and 9 bases separated the two germline ends.

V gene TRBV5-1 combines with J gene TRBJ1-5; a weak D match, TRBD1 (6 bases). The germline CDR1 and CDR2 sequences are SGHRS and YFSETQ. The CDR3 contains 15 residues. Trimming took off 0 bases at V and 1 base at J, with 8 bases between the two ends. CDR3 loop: CASSLEGGSNQPQHF. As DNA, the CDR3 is TGCGCCAGCAGCTTGGAGGGGGGGAGCAATCAGCCCCAGCATTTT.

CDR3 in amino acids: CASSLWGTGGFEQYF. CDR3 nucleotide sequence: TGTGCCAGCAGCTTATGGGGGACAGGGGGGTTCGAGCAGTACTTC. The rearrangement links TRBV7-9 to TRBJ2-7; 11 bases align to TRBD1. The CDR3 is 15 residues long. Losses at the gene ends were 2 bases for V and 6 bases for J; bases not matched to a gene: 6. Per the germline V gene, CDR1 is SEHNR and CDR2 is FQNEAQ (reference sequence).

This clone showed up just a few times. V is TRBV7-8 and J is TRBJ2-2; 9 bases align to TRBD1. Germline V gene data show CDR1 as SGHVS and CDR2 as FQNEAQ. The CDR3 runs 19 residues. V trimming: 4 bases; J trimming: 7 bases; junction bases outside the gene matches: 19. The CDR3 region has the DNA TGTGCCAGCAGCTATCCACCGGTTCCCAACAGGGGGCATGGCGGGGAGCTGTTTTTT. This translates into CASSYPPVPNRGHGGELFF.

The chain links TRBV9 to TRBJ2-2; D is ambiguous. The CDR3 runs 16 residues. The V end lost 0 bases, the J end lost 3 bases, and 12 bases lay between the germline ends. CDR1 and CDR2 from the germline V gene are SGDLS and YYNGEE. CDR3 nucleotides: TGTGCCAGCAGCGTAGATATAGGTCGGGACACCGGGGAGCTGTTTTTT. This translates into CASSVDIGRDTGELFF. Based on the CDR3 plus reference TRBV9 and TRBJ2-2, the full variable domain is DSGVTQTPKHLITATGQRVTLRCSPRSGDLSVYWYQQSLDQGLQFLIQYYNGEERAKGNILERFSAQQFPDLHSELNLSSLELGDSALYFCASSVDIGRDTGELFFGEGSRLTVL.

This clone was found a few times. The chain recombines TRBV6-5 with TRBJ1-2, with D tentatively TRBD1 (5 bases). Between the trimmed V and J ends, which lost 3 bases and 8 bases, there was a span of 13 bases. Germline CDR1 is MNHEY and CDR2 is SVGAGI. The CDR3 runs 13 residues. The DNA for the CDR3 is TGTGCCAGCAGTTATTCCCAGGGTGGCGGCTACACCTTC. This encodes CASSYSQGGGYTF.

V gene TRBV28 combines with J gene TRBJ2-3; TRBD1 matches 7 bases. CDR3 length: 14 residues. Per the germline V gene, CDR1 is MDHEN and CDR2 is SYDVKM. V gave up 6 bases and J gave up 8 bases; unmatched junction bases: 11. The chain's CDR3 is CASSNRQGPGTQYF. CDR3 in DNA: TGTGCCAGCAGCAACCGACAGGGCCCCGGTACGCAGTATTTT.

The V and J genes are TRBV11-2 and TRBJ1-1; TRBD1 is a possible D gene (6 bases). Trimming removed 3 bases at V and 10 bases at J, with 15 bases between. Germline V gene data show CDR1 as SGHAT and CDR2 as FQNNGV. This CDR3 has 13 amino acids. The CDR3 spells CASSLGAKERAFF. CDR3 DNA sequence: TGTGCCAGCAGCTTGGGGGCGAAAGAAAGAGCTTTCTTT.

CDR3 loop: CASSLVARDYEQFF. The CDR3 bases are TGTGCCAGCAGCTTAGTTGCCAGGGACTATGAGCAGTTCTTC. This sequence joins TRBV7-2 and TRBJ2-1; perhaps TRBD2 as D (6 bases). Trimming removed 1 base at V and 8 bases at J, with 12 bases between. Germline V gene data show CDR1 as SGHTA and CDR2 as FQGNSA. This CDR3 has 14 amino acids. The full variable domain, completed using reference TRBV7-2 and TRBJ2-1, is GAGVSQSPSNKVTEKGKDVELRCDPISGHTALYWYRQSLGQGLEFLIYFQGNSAPDKSGLPSDRFSAERTGGSVSTLTIQRTQQEDSAVYLCASSLVARDYEQFFGPGTRLTVL.

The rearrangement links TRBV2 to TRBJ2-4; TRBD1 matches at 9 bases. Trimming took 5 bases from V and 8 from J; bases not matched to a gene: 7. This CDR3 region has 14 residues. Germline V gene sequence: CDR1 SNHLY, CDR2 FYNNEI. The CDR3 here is CASSYTGGYDIQYF. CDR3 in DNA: TGTGCCAGCAGTTATACAGGGGGCTATGACATTCAGTACTTC.

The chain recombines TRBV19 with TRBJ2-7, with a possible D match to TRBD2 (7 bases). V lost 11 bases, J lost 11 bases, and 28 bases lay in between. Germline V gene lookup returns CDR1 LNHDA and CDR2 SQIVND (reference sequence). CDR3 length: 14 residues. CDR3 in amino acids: CASRGSGTSPGEYF. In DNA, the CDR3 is TGTGCCTCGAGGGGGAGCGGGACTTCCCCTGGGGAGTACTTC.

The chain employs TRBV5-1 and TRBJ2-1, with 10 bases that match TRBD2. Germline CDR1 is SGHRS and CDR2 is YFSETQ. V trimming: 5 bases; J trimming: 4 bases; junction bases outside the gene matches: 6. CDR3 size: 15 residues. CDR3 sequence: CASSFTSGTYNEQFF. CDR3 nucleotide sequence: TGCGCCAGCAGTTTCACTAGCGGGACTTACAATGAGCAGTTCTTC.

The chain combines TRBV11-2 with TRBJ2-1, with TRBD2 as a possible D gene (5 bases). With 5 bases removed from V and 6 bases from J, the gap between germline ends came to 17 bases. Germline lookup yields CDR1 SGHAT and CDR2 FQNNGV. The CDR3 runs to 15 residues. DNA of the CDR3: TGTGCCAGCAGCGGAGGTGATTATCCCCCCAATGAGCAGTTCTTC. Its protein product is CASSGGDYPPNEQFF. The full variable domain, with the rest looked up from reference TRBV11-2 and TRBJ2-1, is EAGVAQSPRYKIIEKRQSVAFWCNPISGHATLYWYQQILGQGPKLLIQFQNNGVVDDSQLPKDRFSAERLKGVDSTLKIQPAKLEDSAVYLCASSGGDYPPNEQFFGPGTRLTVL.

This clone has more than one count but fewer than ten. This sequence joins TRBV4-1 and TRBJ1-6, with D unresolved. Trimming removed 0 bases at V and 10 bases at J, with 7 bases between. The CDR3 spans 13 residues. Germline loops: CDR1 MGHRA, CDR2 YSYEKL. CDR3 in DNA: TGCGCCAGCAGCCAAGATCGAGGGTCACCCCTCCACTTT. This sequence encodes CASSQDRGSPLHF.

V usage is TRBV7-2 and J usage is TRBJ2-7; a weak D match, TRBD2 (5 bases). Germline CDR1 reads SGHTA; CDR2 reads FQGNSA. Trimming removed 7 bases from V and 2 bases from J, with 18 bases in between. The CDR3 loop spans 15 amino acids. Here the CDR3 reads CASNLAGGLPYEQYF. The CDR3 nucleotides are TGTGCCAGCAACTTGGCGGGCGGGCTACCCTACGAGCAGTACTTC.

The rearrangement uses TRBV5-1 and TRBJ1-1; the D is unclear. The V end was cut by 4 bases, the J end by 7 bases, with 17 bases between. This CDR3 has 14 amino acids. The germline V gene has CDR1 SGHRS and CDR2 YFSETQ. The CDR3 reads CASSPLDSRLEAFF. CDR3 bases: TGCGCCAGCAGCCCCCTAGACTCGAGGCTTGAAGCTTTCTTT.